One and the same sample provided the 24 T cell receptor beta chains below, sequenced in a study of shared clonotypes between healthy human individuals. Some clones are missing from TCRdb's copy, which holds only in-frame ones; the method was immunoSEQ multiplex PCR. The sample gives roughly 550,000 clones, nearly 97% of which show up once; 0.11% is in the top ten. Naive-designated CD8 cells lacked CD45RO, were positively enriched for CCR7, and omitted terminally differentiated effector memory CD45RA+ cells. The material sequenced was naive CD8+ T cells sorted from blood. The receptors derive from a woman aged 25-40 years in good health.

In its sample, this clone was seen once. This chain links TRBV28 with TRBJ2-3; 8 nucleotides line up with TRBD2. J lost 1 base, V lost 5 bases, and 8 bases had no gene match. The CDR3 loop spans 16 amino acids. Germline V gene sequence: CDR1 MDHEN, CDR2 SYDVKM. In nucleotides, the CDR3 is TGTGCCAGCAGTACAATTAGCGGGATGGGCACAGATACGCAGTATTTT. Translating it yields CASSTISGMGTDTQYF.

This clone was recorded once. The CDR3 loop reads CAWSPTSGRWGTGELFF. CDR3 nucleotide sequence: TGTGCCTGGAGTCCAACTAGCGGGAGGTGGGGAACCGGGGAGCTGTTTTTT. This rearrangement joins TRBV30 to TRBJ2-2; 12 positions match TRBD2. Germline trimming cut 2 bases from V and 5 bases from J; bases unmatched to any gene: 9. Germline lookup yields CDR1 GTSNPN and CDR2 SVGIG (reference sequence). This CDR3 is 17 amino acids long.

The V and J genes are TRBV27 and TRBJ1-2; D not certain. The germline V gene encodes CDR1 MNHEY and CDR2 SMNVEV (reference sequence). CDR3 size: 14 residues. Trimming took 3 bases from V and 0 from J, leaving 8 bases between them. CDR3 loop: CASSFGESNYGYTF. Written as DNA, the CDR3 is TGTGCCAGCAGTTTTGGGGAGTCTAACTATGGCTACACCTTC.

A single count supports this clone. The rearrangement joins TRBV2 to TRBJ2-2; D is uncertain. Looked up from germline, CDR1 is SNHLY and CDR2 is FYNNEI. V was pared by 4 bases and J by 3 bases, with 3 bases between. The CDR3 is 12 amino acids. For the CDR3, the DNA is TGTGCCAGCAGTGTCTACACCGGGGAGCTGTTTTTT. It encodes CASSVYTGELFF.

This clone was seen only once. The chain combines TRBV5-1 with TRBJ2-3; TRBD2 matches 14 bases. This CDR3 comprises 16 residues. V was pared by 4 bases and J by 5 bases, with 6 bases of the junction left unmatched. Germline V gene sequence: CDR1 SGHRS, CDR2 YFSETQ. CDR3 nucleotides: TGCGCCAGCAGCCCAGGGACTAGCGGGAGAGGAGATACGCAGTATTTT. Translation: CASSPGTSGRGDTQYF.

The V gene is TRBV2, the J gene TRBJ2-7; 7 bases are a match to TRBD1. From germline, CDR1 is SNHLY and CDR2 FYNNEI. With 8 bases clipped from V and 4 bases from J, the junction kept 11 bases outside the gene matches. The CDR3 runs 14 residues. For the CDR3, the DNA is TGTGCCAGCCTTGGCCCCAGGGGGTGGTACGAGCAGTACTTC. It specifies CASLGPRGWYEQYF. Based on the CDR3 plus reference TRBV2 and TRBJ2-7, the full variable domain is EPEVTQTPSHQVTQMGQEVILRCVPISNHLYFYWYRQILGQKVEFLVSFYNNEISEKSEIFDDQFSVERPDGSNFTLKIRSTKLEDSAMYFCASLGPRGWYEQYFGPGTRLTVT.

The V gene is TRBV6-5, the J gene TRBJ1-1, with 9 bases fitting TRBD1. The junction had 3 bases not matched to a gene; V was cut back by 6 bases and J by 4 bases. The CDR3 sequence is 13 residues long. Per the germline V gene, CDR1 is MNHEY and CDR2 is SVGAGI. CDR3 sequence (DNA): TGTGCCAGCAGCCTGGACAGGGGCACTGAAGCTTTCTTT. This gives the protein CASSLDRGTEAFF.

The J gene is TRBJ2-1, the V gene TRBV28, with TRBD1 identical over 8 bases. From germline, CDR1 is MDHEN and CDR2 SYDVKM. V lost 6 bases, J lost 7 bases, and 14 bases stayed unmatched. The CDR3 runs 16 residues. CDR3 region: CASRRRGQGLYNEQFF. The CDR3 region has the DNA TGTGCCAGCAGGCGGCGAGGACAGGGTCTTTATAATGAGCAGTTCTTC.

J is TRBJ2-1 and V is TRBV10-1, with D perhaps TRBD1 or TRBD2 (5 bases each). CDR3 length: 12 amino acids. Trimming removed 8 bases from V and 4 bases from J, with 9 bases in between. Germline CDR1 WNHNN, CDR2 SYGVQD (reference sequence). The CDR3 here is CASGDVYNEQFF. In DNA, the CDR3 is TGCGCCAGCGGGGACGTATACAATGAGCAGTTCTTC.

The chain links TRBV28 to TRBJ2-1; unclear D gene. V was clipped by 2 bases and J by 5 bases, with 7 bases between them. The CDR3 runs 13 residues. Per the germline V gene, CDR1 is MDHEN and CDR2 is SYDVKM. CDR3 loop: CASSLVSNNEQFF. CDR3 sequence (DNA): TGTGCCAGCAGTTTAGTAAGCAACAATGAGCAGTTCTTC.

The rearrangement joins TRBV7-9 to TRBJ2-1; D gene uncertain. Germline V gene sequence: CDR1 SEHNR, CDR2 FQNEAQ (reference sequence). With 3 bases removed from V and 4 bases from J, the gap between germline ends came to 10 bases. The CDR3 is 14 residues long. The CDR3 nucleotides read TGTGCCAGCAGCTTCCCCGATCCTTACAATGAGCAGTTCTTC. It yields the protein CASSFPDPYNEQFF.

J is TRBJ2-1 and V is TRBV6-5; no firm D call. V lost 2 bases, J lost 8 bases, and 10 bases lay in between. Germline loops: CDR1 MNHEY, CDR2 SVGAGI. The CDR3 covers 13 residues. The CDR3 DNA sequence: TGTGCCAGCAGTTACAATAACTGGGATGAGCAGTTCTTC. Translation gives CASSYNNWDEQFF.

The chain employs TRBV6-1 and TRBJ2-7; D is undetermined. Germline loops: CDR1 MNHNS, CDR2 SASEGT. The CDR3 has 15 residues. With 6 bases removed from V and 5 bases from J, the gap between germline ends came to 20 bases. The CDR3 DNA reads TGTGCCAGCAGAGACGGAGCGCGTATGATCAACGAGCAGTACTTC. This gives the protein CASRDGARMINEQYF.

J is TRBJ2-5 and V is TRBV28, with TRBD2 matching 9 bases. The better agreement between TRBJ2-7 and the DNA end casts doubt on the J call. The CDR3 loop spans 19 amino acids. Germline V gene sequence: CDR1 MDHEN, CDR2 SYDVKM. CDR3 protein: CASSPRWIGAGGHSYEQYF. For the CDR3, the DNA is TGTGCCAGCAGCCCGCGATGGATAGGAGCGGGAGGCCACTCCTACGAGCAGTACTTC.

The chain has TRBV14 and TRBJ2-7, with D unresolved. There are 12 residues in the CDR3. Looked up from germline, CDR1 is SGHDN and CDR2 is FVKESK. V shed 4 bases and J shed 6 bases, with 10 bases lying between them. CDR3 protein: CASSPGRSEQYF. CDR3 DNA sequence: TGTGCCAGCAGCCCCGGACGGTCCGAGCAGTACTTC.

The chain links TRBV27 to TRBJ2-2; D is tentatively TRBD1 or TRBD2 (6 bases each). The V end was cut by 0 bases, the J end by 4 bases, with 9 bases between. Germline-derived CDR1 and CDR2 are MNHEY and SMNVEV (reference sequence). The CDR3 sequence is 15 residues long. CDR3 nucleotides: TGTGCCAGCAGTTTATCGAGGGGGGTCACCGGGGAGCTGTTTTTT. It yields the protein CASSLSRGVTGELFF.

The gene calls are TRBV2 and TRBJ2-1; 10 nucleotides match TRBD2. This CDR3 is 18 amino acids long. Trimming at V came to 7 bases and at J to 4 bases, leaving 16 bases not matched to a gene. Germline loops: CDR1 SNHLY, CDR2 FYNNEI. The CDR3 DNA reads TGTGCCAGCAACGGAGGACTAGCGGAAATGGGGGATTACAATGAGCAGTTCTTC. This translates into CASNGGLAEMGDYNEQFF.

The CDR3 DNA reads as TGTGCCAGCAGCGTAGAGGGACAGAGCACAGATACGCAGTATTTT. Amino acid sequence: CASSVEGQSTDTQYF. V is TRBV9 and J is TRBJ2-3, with 7 positions matching TRBD1. Germline V lookup: CDR1 SGDLS, CDR2 YYNGEE. This CDR3 spans 15 amino acids. V lost 0 bases, J lost 0 bases, and 1 base stayed unmatched.

The rearrangement links TRBV6-5 to TRBJ2-1; D could derive from TRBD1 or TRBD2 (6 bases each). This CDR3 comprises 16 residues. Germline V gives CDR1 MNHEY, CDR2 SVGAGI. V was trimmed by 0 bases and J by 9 bases, leaving 18 bases between them. This CDR3 reads CASSYSWGAAKGEQFF. CDR3 DNA sequence: TGTGCCAGCAGTTACTCTTGGGGGGCCGCCAAGGGTGAGCAGTTCTTC.

The chain recombines TRBV27 with TRBJ2-4; TRBD2 aligns across 7 bases. Looked up from germline, CDR1 is MNHEY and CDR2 is SMNVEV (reference sequence). The CDR3 is 13 amino acids. The junction had 2 bases not matched to a gene; V was cut back by 8 bases and J by 1 base. CDR3 coding DNA: TGTGCCAGCGGGAGGGTGGCCAAAAACATTCAGTACTTC. Residues: CASGRVAKNIQYF.

This chain uses TRBV23-1 with TRBJ2-7; tentative D call: TRBD2 (7 bases). TRBV23-1 is classed as an ORF, of uncertain function. The CDR3 is 17 amino acids. The V gene lost 0 bases and the J gene lost 6 bases, with 21 bases spanning the gap. Here the CDR3 reads CASSQSVGGGPISEQYF. CDR3 bases: TGCGCCAGCAGTCAATCGGTAGGGGGAGGGCCTATCTCCGAGCAGTACTTC.

The J gene is TRBJ1-2, the V gene TRBV28; D is uncertain. With 8 bases removed from V and 9 bases from J, the gap between germline ends came to 25 bases. The CDR3 consists of 15 residues. CDR1 is MDHEN and CDR2 is SYDVKM in the germline V gene. The CDR3 loop reads CASDSGSGTNGRYTF. The CDR3 nucleotides are TGTGCCAGCGACTCGGGGTCGGGTACAAACGGACGCTACACCTTC.

This chain uses TRBV12-5 with TRBJ2-2; the D gene is possibly TRBD2 (5 bases). Trimming left V 5 bases short and J 4 bases short, with 11 bases between. Germline V gene data show CDR1 as LGHNT and CDR2 as FRNRAP. This CDR3 is 14 amino acids long. The CDR3 DNA reads TGTGCTAGTGGTGTTAGCGATTCCACCGGGGAGCTGTTTTTT. Protein product: CASGVSDSTGELFF.

The chain employs TRBV2 and TRBJ1-5, with TRBD1 identical over 8 bases. CDR1 SNHLY and CDR2 FYNNEI come from the germline V gene. V lost 5 bases, J lost 1 base, and 4 bases stayed unmatched. There are 15 residues in the CDR3. CDR3 region: CASSKTGESNQPQHF. Here the CDR3 DNA reads TGTGCCAGCAGTAAGACAGGGGAGAGCAATCAGCCCCAGCATTTT. Supplemented by reference TRBV2 and TRBJ1-5, the full variable domain reads EPEVTQTPSHQVTQMGQEVILRCVPISNHLYFYWYRQILGQKVEFLVSFYNNEISEKSEIFDDQFSVERPDGSNFTLKIRSTKLEDSAMYFCASSKTGESNQPQHFGDGTRLSIL.